Listed here are 16 T cell receptor beta chains from one sample, sequenced in a study of CD8+ T cells in alopecia areata. Extraction and reverse transcription of RNA yielded cDNA as the sequencing template. Sequencing used immunoSEQ multiplex PCR; TCRdb keeps in-frame clones, though not all of them. The data hold 100,000 to 150,000 clones, with over 50% observed a single time. The material sequenced was CD4+ T cells sorted from blood, taken at week 0. Receptors originate from a human donor with alopecia areata.

The chain is built from TRBV30 and TRBJ2-7, with 8 bases fitting TRBD2. Trimming took 5 bases from V and 2 from J; bases not matched to a gene: 8. Germline lookup yields CDR1 GTSNPN and CDR2 SVGIG (reference sequence). This CDR3 contains 14 residues. The CDR3 DNA is TGTGCCTGGCATCGGACTAGCTCACCCTACGAGCAGTACTTC. This gives the protein CAWHRTSSPYEQYF.

This clone was recorded a few times. This chain links TRBV7-8 with TRBJ1-6; D not resolved. The CDR3 has 15 residues. V lost 1 base and J lost 7, with 11 bases in between. In germline, CDR1 is SGHVS, CDR2 FQNEAQ. This CDR3 is CASSLVQSLNSPLHF. In nucleotides, the CDR3 is TGTGCCAGCAGCTTAGTTCAGAGTCTAAATTCACCCCTCCACTTT.

V gene TRBV29-1 combines with J gene TRBJ2-7; D remains unclear. The germline gives CDR1 SQVTM, CDR2 ANQGSEA. The ends were cut back, 2 bases at V and 2 bases at J, with 10 bases in the middle. CDR3 size: 13 residues. CDR3 sequence reads: CSVETVSAYEQYF. The CDR3 DNA is TGCAGCGTTGAAACAGTAAGTGCCTACGAGCAGTACTTC.

This clone was counted a single time. The gene calls are TRBV25-1 and TRBJ1-6; TRBD1 is a possible D gene (5 bases). The CDR3 extends over 15 amino acids. Per the germline V gene, CDR1 is MGHDK and CDR2 is SYGVNS. The V end lost 6 bases, the J end lost 8 bases, and 17 bases lay between the germline ends. CDR3 in amino acids: CASSPSGTVDSPLHF. CDR3 bases: TGTGCCAGCAGCCCTTCTGGGACGGTGGATTCACCCCTCCACTTT.

This chain uses TRBV19 with TRBJ2-2; D is possibly TRBD1 or TRBD2 (5 bases each). The CDR3 totals 17 residues. Trimming took off 1 base at V and 7 bases at J, with 19 bases between the two ends. The germline V gene encodes CDR1 LNHDA and CDR2 SQIVND (reference sequence). Here the CDR3 reads CASSIGWSGTRLGELFF. The CDR3 DNA sequence: TGTGCCAGTAGTATAGGTTGGTCCGGGACGAGACTCGGGGAGCTGTTTTTT.

The chain is built from TRBV5-1 and TRBJ1-1, with 9 nucleotides matching TRBD1. Germline CDR1 and CDR2: SGHRS and YFSETQ. V was clipped by 4 bases and J by 9 bases; unmatched bases: 10. The length of the CDR3 is 14 residues. Here the CDR3 reads CASSPGMGQGKAFF. The CDR3 coding sequence is TGCGCCAGCAGCCCTGGAATGGGACAGGGCAAAGCTTTCTTT.

The genes are TRBV19 and TRBJ1-2; D is perhaps TRBD1 (6 bases). The CDR3 extends over 14 amino acids. V was clipped by 6 bases and J by 6 bases, with 17 bases between them. Germline CDR1 LNHDA, CDR2 SQIVND (reference sequence). The CDR3 protein is CASRLRQASNGYTF. In nucleotides, the CDR3 is TGTGCCAGTAGGCTGCGACAGGCGTCCAATGGCTACACCTTC.

The gene calls are TRBV6-5 and TRBJ2-7, with D unclear. Germline CDR1 is MNHEY and CDR2 is SVGAGI. V lost 7 bases to trimming and J lost 2 bases, with 12 bases between them. This CDR3 has 13 residues. The CDR3 DNA follows: TGTGCCAGCAACCGACCTGGGACCTACGAGCAGTACTTC. Translation gives CASNRPGTYEQYF.

This sequence joins TRBV6-6 and TRBJ2-2; TRBD2 matches 11 bases. The CDR3 totals 16 residues. The V and J ends lost 6 bases and 3 bases, in that order; junction bases with no gene match: 6. Per the germline V gene, CDR1 is MNHNY and CDR2 is SVGAGI (reference sequence). CDR3 DNA sequence: TGTGCCAGCAGGGTCCATAGCGGGGGGGACACCGGGGAGCTGTTTTTT. It yields the protein CASRVHSGGDTGELFF.

V and J are TRBV7-7 and TRBJ2-7; 8 nucleotides line up with TRBD1. V gave up 1 base and J gave up 5 bases; unmatched junction bases: 4. The germline CDR1 and CDR2 sequences are SSHAT and FNYEAQ (reference sequence). The length of the CDR3 is 14 residues. The CDR3 protein is CASSLGTGLDEQYF. The CDR3 DNA sequence: TGTGCCAGCAGCTTAGGGACAGGGCTAGACGAGCAGTACTTC.

This clone was seen a few times. The chain employs TRBV5-1 and TRBJ2-7; 10 positions match TRBD1. The CDR3 consists of 17 residues. The V segment lost 5 bases and the J segment 0 bases; nucleotides outside the gene matches: 11. Germline CDR1 reads SGHRS; CDR2 reads YFSETQ. For the CDR3, the DNA is TGCGCCAGCAGTCTCCTATTCGGGACAGGGGTCTCCTACGAGCAGTACTTC. It codes for CASSLLFGTGVSYEQYF.

The chain has TRBV2 and TRBJ2-3; D is possibly TRBD1 or TRBD2 (5 bases each). Per the germline V gene, CDR1 is SNHLY and CDR2 is FYNNEI. The CDR3 extends over 13 amino acids. Trimming pared 7 bases from V and 4 bases from J, leaving 12 bases between. The CDR3 sequence is CASMEMGADTQYF. The DNA for the CDR3 is TGTGCCAGCATGGAGATGGGGGCAGATACGCAGTATTTT. Looking up the rest from reference TRBV2 and TRBJ2-3 gives the full variable domain: EPEVTQTPSHQVTQMGQEVILRCVPISNHLYFYWYRQILGQKVEFLVSFYNNEISEKSEIFDDQFSVERPDGSNFTLKIRSTKLEDSAMYFCASMEMGADTQYFGPGTRLTVL.

The table lists this clone with a few counts. The chain joins TRBV29-1 to TRBJ2-3; D possibly uses TRBD1 or TRBD2 (6 bases each). Looked up from germline, CDR1 is SQVTM and CDR2 is ANQGSEA. The V and J ends lost 3 bases and 5 bases respectively, with 9 bases between them. The CDR3 is 12 amino acids. CDR3 loop: CSVDRGGDTQYF. CDR3 nucleotides: TGCAGCGTTGACAGGGGAGGAGATACGCAGTATTTT.

This clone was detected a few times. The chain is built from TRBV2 and TRBJ2-6, with 8 bases identical to TRBD2. The CDR3 spans 17 residues. Germline V lookup: CDR1 SNHLY, CDR2 FYNNEI. V dropped 4 bases and J dropped 0; count of bases not matched to a gene: 5. Here the CDR3 DNA reads TGTGCCAGCAGTGCCGGGAGGGCCTTCTCTGGGGCCAACGTCCTGACTTTC. This sequence encodes CASSAGRAFSGANVLTF.

The chain links TRBV6-1 to TRBJ1-5; no clear D gene. Trimming removed 2 bases at V and 6 bases at J, with 8 bases between. This CDR3 has 13 residues. Germline loops: CDR1 MNHNS, CDR2 SASEGT. The CDR3 loop reads CASSELWGQPQHF. The CDR3 DNA reads TGTGCCAGCAGTGAACTCTGGGGTCAGCCCCAGCATTTT.

This clone was detected only a few times. The V call is TRBV7-2, the J call TRBJ2-7, with D perhaps assigned TRBD1 or TRBD2 (5 bases each). The CDR3 is 16 residues long. Germline V gives CDR1 SGHTA, CDR2 FQGNSA. Trimming removed 5 bases at V and 4 bases at J, with 21 bases between. For the CDR3, the DNA is TGTGCCAGCAGCCCAAGAGGAGCTGGGGGTTCTTACGAGCAGTACTTC. It yields the protein CASSPRGAGGSYEQYF. Full variable domain (remainder filled in from reference TRBV7-2 and TRBJ2-7): GAGVSQSPSNKVTEKGKDVELRCDPISGHTALYWYRQSLGQGLEFLIYFQGNSAPDKSGLPSDRFSAERTGGSVSTLTIQRTQQEDSAVYLCASSPRGAGGSYEQYFGPGTRLTVT.